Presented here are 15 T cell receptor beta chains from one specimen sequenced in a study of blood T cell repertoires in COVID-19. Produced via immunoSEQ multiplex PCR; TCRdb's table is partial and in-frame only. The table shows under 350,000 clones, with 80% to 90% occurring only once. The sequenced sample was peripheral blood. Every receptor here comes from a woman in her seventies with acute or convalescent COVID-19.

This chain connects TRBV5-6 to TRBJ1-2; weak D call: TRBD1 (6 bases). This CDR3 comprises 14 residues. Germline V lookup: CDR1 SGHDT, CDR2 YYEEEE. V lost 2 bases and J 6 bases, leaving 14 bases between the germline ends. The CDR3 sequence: CASSFRQAPHGYTF. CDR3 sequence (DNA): TGTGCCAGCAGCTTTCGACAGGCCCCACATGGCTACACCTTC.

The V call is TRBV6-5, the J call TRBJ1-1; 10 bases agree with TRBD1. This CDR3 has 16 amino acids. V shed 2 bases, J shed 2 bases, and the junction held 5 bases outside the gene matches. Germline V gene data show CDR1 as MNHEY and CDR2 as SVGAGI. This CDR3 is CASSYRGQGYNTEAFF. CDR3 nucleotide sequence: TGTGCCAGCAGTTACCGGGGACAGGGGTATAACACTGAAGCTTTCTTT.

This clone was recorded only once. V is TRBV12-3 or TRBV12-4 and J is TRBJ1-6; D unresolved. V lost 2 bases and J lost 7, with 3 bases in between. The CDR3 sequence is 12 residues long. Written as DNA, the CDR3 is TGTGCCAGCAGTTTACCGAATTCACCCCTCCACTTT. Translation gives CASSLPNSPLHF.

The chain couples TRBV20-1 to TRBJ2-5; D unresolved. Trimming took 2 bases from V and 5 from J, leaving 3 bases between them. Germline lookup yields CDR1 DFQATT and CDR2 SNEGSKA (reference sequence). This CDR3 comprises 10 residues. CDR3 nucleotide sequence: TGCAGTGCTAGAAGCGAGACCCAGTACTTC. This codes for CSARSETQYF.

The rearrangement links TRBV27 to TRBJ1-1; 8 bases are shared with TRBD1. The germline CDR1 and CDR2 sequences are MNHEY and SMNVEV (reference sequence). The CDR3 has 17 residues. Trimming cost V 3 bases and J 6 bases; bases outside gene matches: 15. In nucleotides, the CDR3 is TGTGCCAGCAGTTTGGGGACAGGCTCGTACCGTTTAGCTGAAGCTTTCTTT. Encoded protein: CASSLGTGSYRLAEAFF.

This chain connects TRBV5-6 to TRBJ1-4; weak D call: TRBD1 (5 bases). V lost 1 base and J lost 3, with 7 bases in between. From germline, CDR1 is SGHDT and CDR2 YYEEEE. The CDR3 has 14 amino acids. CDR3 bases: TGTGCCAGCAGCTTGAGGGGATCTAATGAAAAACTGTTTTTT. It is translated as CASSLRGSNEKLFF.

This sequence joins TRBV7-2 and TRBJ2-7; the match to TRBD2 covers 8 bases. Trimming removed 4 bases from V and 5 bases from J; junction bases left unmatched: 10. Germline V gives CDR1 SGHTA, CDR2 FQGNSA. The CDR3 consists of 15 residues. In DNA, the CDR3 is TGTGCCAGCAGCTGGATGCGGGGGGCCTCGAACGAGCAGTACTTC. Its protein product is CASSWMRGASNEQYF.

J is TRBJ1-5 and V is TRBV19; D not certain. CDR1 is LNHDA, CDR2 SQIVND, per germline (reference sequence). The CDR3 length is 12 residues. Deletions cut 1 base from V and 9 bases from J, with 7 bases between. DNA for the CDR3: TGTGCCAGTAGTATAGTTGGAGCGCCCCAGCATTTT. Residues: CASSIVGAPQHF.

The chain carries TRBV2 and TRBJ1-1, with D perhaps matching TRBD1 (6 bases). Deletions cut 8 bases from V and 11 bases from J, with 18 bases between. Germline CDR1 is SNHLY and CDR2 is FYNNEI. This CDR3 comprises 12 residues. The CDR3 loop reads CASHENRDRAFF. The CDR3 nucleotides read TGTGCCAGCCATGAAAACAGGGATCGGGCTTTCTTT. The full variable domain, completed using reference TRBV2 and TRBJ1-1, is EPEVTQTPSHQVTQMGQEVILRCVPISNHLYFYWYRQILGQKVEFLVSFYNNEISEKSEIFDDQFSVERPDGSNFTLKIRSTKLEDSAMYFCASHENRDRAFFGQGTRLTVV.

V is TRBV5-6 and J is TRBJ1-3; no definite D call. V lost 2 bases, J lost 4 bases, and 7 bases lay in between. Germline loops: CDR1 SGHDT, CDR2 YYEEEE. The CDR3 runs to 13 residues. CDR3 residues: CASSFYRGNTIYF. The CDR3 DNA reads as TGTGCCAGCAGCTTTTATCGGGGAAACACCATATATTTT. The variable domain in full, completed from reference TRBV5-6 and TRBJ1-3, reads DAGVTQSPTHLIKTRGQQVTLRCSPKSGHDTVSWYQQALGQGPQFIFQYYEEEERQRGNFPDRFSGHQFPNYSSELNVNALLLGDSALYLCASSFYRGNTIYFGEGSWLTVV.

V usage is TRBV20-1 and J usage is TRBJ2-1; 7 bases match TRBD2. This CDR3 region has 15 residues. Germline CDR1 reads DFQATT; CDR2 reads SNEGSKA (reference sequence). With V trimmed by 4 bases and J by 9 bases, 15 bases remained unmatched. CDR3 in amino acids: CSANERGSPRGEQFF. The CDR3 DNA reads TGCAGTGCTAATGAGCGGGGATCGCCCCGCGGTGAGCAGTTCTTC.

The chain's CDR3 is CASSTTGGEPYEQYF. CDR3 nucleotide sequence: TGTGCCAGCAGCACGACAGGGGGAGAACCCTACGAGCAGTACTTC. The chain links TRBV11-2 to TRBJ2-7; 9 bases align to TRBD1. Germline loops: CDR1 SGHAT, CDR2 FQNNGV. Unmatched junction bases numbered 7, after V lost 5 bases and J lost 2 bases. This CDR3 region has 15 residues. The full variable domain, its missing parts supplied by reference TRBV11-2 and TRBJ2-7, is EAGVAQSPRYKIIEKRQSVAFWCNPISGHATLYWYQQILGQGPKLLIQFQNNGVVDDSQLPKDRFSAERLKGVDSTLKIQPAKLEDSAVYLCASSTTGGEPYEQYFGPGTRLTVT.

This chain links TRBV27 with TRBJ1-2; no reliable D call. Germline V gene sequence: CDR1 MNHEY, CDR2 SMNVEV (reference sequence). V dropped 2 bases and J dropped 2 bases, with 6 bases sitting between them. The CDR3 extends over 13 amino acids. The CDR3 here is CASSLDGNYGYTF. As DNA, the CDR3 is TGTGCCAGCAGTTTAGACGGGAACTATGGCTACACCTTC.

CDR3 sequence (DNA): TGCGCCAGCAGCTTGTGGGACAGCCCTGGAAACACCATATATTTT. Its translation: CASSLWDSPGNTIYF. The V gene is TRBV5-1, the J gene TRBJ1-3; 7 bases align to TRBD1. This CDR3 has 15 residues. V lost 1 base, J lost 2 bases, and 3 bases stayed unmatched. The germline CDR1 and CDR2 sequences are SGHRS and YFSETQ.

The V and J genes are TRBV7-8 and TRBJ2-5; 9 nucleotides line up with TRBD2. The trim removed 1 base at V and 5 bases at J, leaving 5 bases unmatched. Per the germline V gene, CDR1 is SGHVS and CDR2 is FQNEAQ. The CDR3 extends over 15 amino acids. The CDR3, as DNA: TGTGCCAGCAGCTTAGGTCGACTAGCGGAGGAGACCCAGTACTTC. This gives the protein CASSLGRLAEETQYF.